This T cell receptor (beta chain) was sequenced in a study of radiotherapy plus CTLA-4 blockade in lung cancer. Across the study: Objective responses arose in roughly 17% of patients, and under 40% experienced disease control. Study results and limitations: Peripheral blood showed expansion of tumor-derived TCR clones after radiotherapy and ipilimumab.

This clone was counted only a few times. Its antigen is not identified. The germline V gene encodes CDR1 MDHEN and CDR2 SYDVKM. CDR3 length: 14 amino acids. J gave up 5 bases and V 10 bases, and 9 bases lay outside the gene matches. The repertoire was sequenced with immunoSEQ multiplex PCR; TCRdb's copy has only in-frame clones and lacks some. The table records around 120,000 clones, approximately 80% of them present only once. The chain joins TRBV28 to TRBJ2-2, with TRBD1 identical over 8 bases. This TCR came from a human donor with non-small cell lung cancer who had a partial response to radiotherapy plus ipilimumab. The source was peripheral blood, collected from a patient treated with radiotherapy plus ipilimumab. CDR3 sequence: CAIGRGQATGELFF. The CDR3 DNA sequence: TGTGCCATCGGCCGGGGACAGGCGACCGGGGAGCTGTTTTTT.